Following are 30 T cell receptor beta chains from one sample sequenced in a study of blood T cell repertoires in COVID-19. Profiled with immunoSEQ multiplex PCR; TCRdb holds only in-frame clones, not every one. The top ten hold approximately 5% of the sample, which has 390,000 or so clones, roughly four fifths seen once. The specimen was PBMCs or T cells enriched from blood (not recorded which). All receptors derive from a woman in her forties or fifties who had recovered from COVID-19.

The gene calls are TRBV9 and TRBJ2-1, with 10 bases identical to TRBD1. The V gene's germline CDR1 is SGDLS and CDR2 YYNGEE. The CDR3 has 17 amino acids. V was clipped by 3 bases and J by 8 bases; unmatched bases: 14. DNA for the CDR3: TGTGCCAGCAGCGCCTCTGTAGGGACAGGGGATCGCGATGAGCAGTTCTTC. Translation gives CASSASVGTGDRDEQFF.

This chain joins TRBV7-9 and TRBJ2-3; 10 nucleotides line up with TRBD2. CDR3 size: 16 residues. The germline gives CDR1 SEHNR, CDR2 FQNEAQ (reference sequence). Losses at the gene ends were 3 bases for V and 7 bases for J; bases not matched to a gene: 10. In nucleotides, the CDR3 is TGTGCCAGCAGCTTCCTAGCGGGGGCCTCCCCTTATACGCAGTATTTT. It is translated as CASSFLAGASPYTQYF.

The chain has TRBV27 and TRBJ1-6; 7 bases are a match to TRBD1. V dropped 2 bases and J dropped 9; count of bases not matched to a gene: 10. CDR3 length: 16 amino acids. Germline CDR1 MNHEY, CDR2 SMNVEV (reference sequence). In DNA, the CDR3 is TGTGCCAGCAGTTTAGCAGGGGGGAGTGTAGCTTCACCCCTCCACTTT. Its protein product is CASSLAGGSVASPLHF.

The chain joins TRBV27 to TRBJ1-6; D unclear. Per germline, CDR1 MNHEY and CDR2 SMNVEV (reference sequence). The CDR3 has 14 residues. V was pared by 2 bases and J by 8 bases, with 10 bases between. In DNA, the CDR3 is TGTGCCAGCAGTTTACTCCCAGAATATTCACCCCTCCACTTT. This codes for CASSLLPEYSPLHF.

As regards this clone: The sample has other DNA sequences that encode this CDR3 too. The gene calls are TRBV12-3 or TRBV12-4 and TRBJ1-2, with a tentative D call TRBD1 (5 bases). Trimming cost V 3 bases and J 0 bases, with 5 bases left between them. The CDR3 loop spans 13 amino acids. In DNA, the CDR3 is TGTGCCAGCAGTTTGACAGCTAACTATGGCTACACCTTC. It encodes CASSLTANYGYTF.

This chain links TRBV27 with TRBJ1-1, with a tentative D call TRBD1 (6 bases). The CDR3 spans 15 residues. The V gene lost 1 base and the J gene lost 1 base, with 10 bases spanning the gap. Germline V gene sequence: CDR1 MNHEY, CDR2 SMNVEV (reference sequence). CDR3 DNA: TGTGCCAGCAGTTTATTCGGACAGACGAACACTGAAGCTTTCTTT. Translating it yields CASSLFGQTNTEAFF.

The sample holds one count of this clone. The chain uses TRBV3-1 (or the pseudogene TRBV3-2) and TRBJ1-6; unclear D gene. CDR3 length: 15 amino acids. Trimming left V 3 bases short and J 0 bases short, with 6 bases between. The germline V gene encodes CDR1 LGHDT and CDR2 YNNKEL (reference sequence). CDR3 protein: CASSHWSSYNSPLHF. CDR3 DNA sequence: TGTGCCAGCAGCCATTGGAGCTCCTATAATTCACCCCTCCACTTT.

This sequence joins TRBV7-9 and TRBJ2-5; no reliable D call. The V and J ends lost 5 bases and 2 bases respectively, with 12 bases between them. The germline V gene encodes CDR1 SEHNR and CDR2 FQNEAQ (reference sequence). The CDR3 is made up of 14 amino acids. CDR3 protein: CASSLGRRQETQYF. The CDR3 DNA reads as TGTGCCAGCAGCCTAGGGCGGCGGCAAGAGACCCAGTACTTC.

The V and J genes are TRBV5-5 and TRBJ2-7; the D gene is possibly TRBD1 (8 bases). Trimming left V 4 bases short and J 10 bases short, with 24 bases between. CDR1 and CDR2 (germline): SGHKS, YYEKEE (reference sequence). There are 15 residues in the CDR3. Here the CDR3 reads CASSRTTGEGVNQYF. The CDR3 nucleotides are TGTGCCAGCAGCCGAACGACAGGGGAGGGGGTGAACCAGTACTTC. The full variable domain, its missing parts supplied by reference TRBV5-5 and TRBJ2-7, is DAGVTQSPTHLIKTRGQQVTLRCSPISGHKSVSWYQQVLGQGPQFIFQYYEKEERGRGNFPDRFSARQFPNYSSELNVNALLLGDSALYLCASSRTTGEGVNQYFGPGTRLTVT.

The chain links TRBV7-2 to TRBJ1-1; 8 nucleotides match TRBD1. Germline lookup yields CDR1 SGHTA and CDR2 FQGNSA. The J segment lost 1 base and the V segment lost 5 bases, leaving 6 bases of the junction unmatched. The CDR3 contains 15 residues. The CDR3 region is CASSQRGQANTEAFF. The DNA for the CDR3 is TGTGCCAGCAGCCAACGGGGACAGGCGAACACTGAAGCTTTCTTT.

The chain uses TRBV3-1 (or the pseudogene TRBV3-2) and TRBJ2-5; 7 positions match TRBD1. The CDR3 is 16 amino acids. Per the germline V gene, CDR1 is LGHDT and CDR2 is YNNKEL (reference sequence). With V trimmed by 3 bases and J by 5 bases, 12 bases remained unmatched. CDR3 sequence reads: CASSQEMTGSDETQYF. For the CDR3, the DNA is TGTGCCAGCAGCCAGGAAATGACAGGGTCGGATGAGACCCAGTACTTC.

The CDR3 reads CASSPGQWNEKLFF. The CDR3 DNA is TGTGCCAGCAGCCCGGGACAGTGGAATGAAAAACTGTTTTTT. The chain is built from TRBV7-2 and TRBJ1-4, with TRBD1 matching over 7 bases. Trimming cost V 5 bases and J 5 bases; bases outside gene matches: 5. The CDR3 is made up of 14 amino acids. Germline CDR1 SGHTA, CDR2 FQGNSA.

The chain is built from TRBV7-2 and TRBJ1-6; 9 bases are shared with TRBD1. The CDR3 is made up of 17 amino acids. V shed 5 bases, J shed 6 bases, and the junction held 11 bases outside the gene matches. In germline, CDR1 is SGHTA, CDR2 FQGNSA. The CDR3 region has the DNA TGTGCCAGCAGCCACCTCCGGGACAGGGTATCTAATTCACCCCTCCACTTT. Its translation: CASSHLRDRVSNSPLHF.

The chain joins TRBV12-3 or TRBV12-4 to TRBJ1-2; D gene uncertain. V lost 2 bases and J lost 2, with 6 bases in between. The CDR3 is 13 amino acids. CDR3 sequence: CASSLWENYGYTF. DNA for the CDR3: TGTGCCAGCAGTTTATGGGAGAACTATGGCTACACCTTC.

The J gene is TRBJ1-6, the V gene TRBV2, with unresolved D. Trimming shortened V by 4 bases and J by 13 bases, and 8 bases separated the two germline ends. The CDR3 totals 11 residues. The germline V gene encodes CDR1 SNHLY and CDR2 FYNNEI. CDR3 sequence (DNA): TGTGCCAGCAGTGGGGCGGGTCCCCTCCACTTT. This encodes CASSGAGPLHF.

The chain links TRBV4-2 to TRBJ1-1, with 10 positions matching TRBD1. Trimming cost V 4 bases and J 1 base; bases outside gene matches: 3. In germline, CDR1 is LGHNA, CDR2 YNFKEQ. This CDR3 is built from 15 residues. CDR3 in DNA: TGTGCCAGCAGCCGTGACAGGGGGCAGAACACTGAAGCTTTCTTT. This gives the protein CASSRDRGQNTEAFF.

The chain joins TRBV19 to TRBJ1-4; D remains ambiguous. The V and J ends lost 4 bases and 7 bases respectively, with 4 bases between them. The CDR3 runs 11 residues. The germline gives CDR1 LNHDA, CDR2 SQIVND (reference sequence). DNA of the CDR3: TGTGCCAGTAGTACAGGTGAAAAACTGTTTTTT. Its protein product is CASSTGEKLFF.

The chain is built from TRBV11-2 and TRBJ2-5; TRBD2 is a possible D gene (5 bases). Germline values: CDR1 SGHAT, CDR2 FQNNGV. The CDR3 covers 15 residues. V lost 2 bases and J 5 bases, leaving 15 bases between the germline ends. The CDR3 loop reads CASSLNGVEAETQYF. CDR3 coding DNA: TGTGCCAGCAGCTTAAACGGGGTCGAGGCGGAGACCCAGTACTTC.

In DNA form, the CDR3 reads TGTGCCTGGAGCGGGGGGGGACTTTATAGCAATCAGCCCCAGCATTTT. Translated, it gives CAWSGGGLYSNQPQHF. This chain connects TRBV30 to TRBJ1-5; TRBD1 might be the D (5 bases). Germline V gene sequence: CDR1 GTSNPN, CDR2 SVGIG (reference sequence). This CDR3 has 16 amino acids. Trimming stripped 3 bases from V and 0 bases from J, with 15 bases between. The full variable domain, in which reference TRBV30 and TRBJ1-5 provide the parts outside the CDR3, is SQTIHQWPATLVQPVGSPLSLECTVEGTSNPNLYWYRQAAGRGLQLLFYSVGIGQISSEVPQNLSASRPQDRQFILSSKKLLLSDSGFYLCAWSGGGLYSNQPQHFGDGTRLSIL.

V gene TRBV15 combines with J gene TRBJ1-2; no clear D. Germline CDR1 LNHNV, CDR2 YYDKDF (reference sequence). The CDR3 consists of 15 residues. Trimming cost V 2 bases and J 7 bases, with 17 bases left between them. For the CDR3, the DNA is TGTGCCACCAGCAGAACTCTCAAATCCGAGAGTGGCTACACCTTC. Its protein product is CATSRTLKSESGYTF.

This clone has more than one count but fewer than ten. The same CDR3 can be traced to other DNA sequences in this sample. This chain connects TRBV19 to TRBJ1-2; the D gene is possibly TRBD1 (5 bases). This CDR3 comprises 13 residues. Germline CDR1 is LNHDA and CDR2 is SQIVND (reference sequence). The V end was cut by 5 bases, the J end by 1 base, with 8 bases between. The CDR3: CASSAQVNYGYTF. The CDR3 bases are TGTGCCAGTAGTGCACAGGTTAACTATGGCTACACCTTC.

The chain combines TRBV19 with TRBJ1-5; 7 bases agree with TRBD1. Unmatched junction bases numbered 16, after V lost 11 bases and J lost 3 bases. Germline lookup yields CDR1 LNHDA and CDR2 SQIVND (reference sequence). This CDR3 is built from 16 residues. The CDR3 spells CAAKNRRGLINQPQHF. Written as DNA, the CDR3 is TGTGCCGCCAAAAACAGGAGGGGGCTAATCAATCAGCCCCAGCATTTT.

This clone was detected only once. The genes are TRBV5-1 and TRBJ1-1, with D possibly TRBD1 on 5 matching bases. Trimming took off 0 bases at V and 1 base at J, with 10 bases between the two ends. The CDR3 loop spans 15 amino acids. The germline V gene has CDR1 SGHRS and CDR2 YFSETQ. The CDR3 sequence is CASSLEAGRNTEAFF. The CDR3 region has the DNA TGCGCCAGCAGCTTGGAGGCAGGGCGGAACACTGAAGCTTTCTTT.

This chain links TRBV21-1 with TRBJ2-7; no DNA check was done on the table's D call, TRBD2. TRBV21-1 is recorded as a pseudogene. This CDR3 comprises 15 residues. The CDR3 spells CASSNYPGLGYEQYF. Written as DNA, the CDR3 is TGTGCCAGCAGCAATTATCCGGGACTCGGGTACGAGCAGTACTTC.

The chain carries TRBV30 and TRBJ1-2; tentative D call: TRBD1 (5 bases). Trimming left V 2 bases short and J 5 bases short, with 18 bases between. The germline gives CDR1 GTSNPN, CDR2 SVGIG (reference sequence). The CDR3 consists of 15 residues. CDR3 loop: CAWSPPGGVGYGYTF. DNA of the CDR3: TGTGCCTGGAGTCCCCCCGGGGGGGTTGGGTATGGCTACACCTTC.

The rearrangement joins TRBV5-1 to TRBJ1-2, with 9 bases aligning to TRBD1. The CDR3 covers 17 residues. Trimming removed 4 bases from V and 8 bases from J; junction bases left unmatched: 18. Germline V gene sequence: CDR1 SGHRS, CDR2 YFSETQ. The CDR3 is CASSTNLRDRVSCGYTF. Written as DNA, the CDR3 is TGCGCCAGCAGCACAAATTTACGGGACAGGGTAAGTTGCGGCTACACCTTC.

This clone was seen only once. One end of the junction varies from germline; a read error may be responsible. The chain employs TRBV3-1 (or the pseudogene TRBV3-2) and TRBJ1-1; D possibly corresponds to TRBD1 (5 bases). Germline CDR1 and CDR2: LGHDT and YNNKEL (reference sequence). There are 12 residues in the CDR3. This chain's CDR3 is CASSQDMGGRVF. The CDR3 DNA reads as TGTGCCAGCAGCCAAGATATGGGGGGTAGGGTCTTT.

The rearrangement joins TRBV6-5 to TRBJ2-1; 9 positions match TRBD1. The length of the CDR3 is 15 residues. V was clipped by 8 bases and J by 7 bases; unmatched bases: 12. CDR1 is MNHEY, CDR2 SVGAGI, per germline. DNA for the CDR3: TGTGCCAGCCATTACACCGGGACAGGGAGGAATGAGCAGTTCTTC. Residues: CASHYTGTGRNEQFF.

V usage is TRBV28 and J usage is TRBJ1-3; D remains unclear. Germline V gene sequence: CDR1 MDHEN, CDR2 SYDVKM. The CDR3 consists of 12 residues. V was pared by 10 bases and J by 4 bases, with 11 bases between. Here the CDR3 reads CANPAGGNTIYF. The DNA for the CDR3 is TGTGCCAACCCCGCCGGGGGAAACACCATATATTTT.

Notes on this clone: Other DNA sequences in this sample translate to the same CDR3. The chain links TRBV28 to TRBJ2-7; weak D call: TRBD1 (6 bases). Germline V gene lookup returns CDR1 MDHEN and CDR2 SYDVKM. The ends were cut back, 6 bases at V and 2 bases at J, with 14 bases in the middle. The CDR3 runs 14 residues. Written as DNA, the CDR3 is TGTGCCAGCAGCTCCGGGACACCTCCCTACGAGCAGTACTTC. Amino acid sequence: CASSSGTPPYEQYF.